This T cell receptor (beta chain) is drawn from a study of OX40 agonist ivuxolimab in advanced cancers. TCRdb's copy holds only in-frame clones and misses some; the assay was immunoSEQ multiplex PCR. The table includes about 82,000 clones, approximately 87% detected once. Trimming removed 6 bases from V and 2 bases from J, with 7 bases in between. CDR1 is MNHNY, CDR2 SVGAGI, per germline (reference sequence). There are 13 residues in the CDR3. V gene TRBV6-6 combines with J gene TRBJ2-2; D is undetermined. The TCR sequence derives from an adult with an advanced solid tumor such as melanoma, head and neck, liver or kidney cancer. This specimen was CD4+ or CD8+ T cells sorted from blood, taken in a trial of the OX40 agonist ivuxolimab. CDR3 amino acids: CASRNTNTGELFF. DNA for the CDR3: TGTGCCAGCAGAAACACAAACACCGGGGAGCTGTTTTTT.